This T cell receptor beta chain was recorded in a study of blood T cell repertoires in COVID-19 (dated by TCRdb to the early 2020s). Regarding the research as a whole: Samples covering the acute and convalescent phases of COVID-19 were provided by collaborators in the United States, Italy and Spain. The material from the prospective study consisted of cDNA or gDNA derived from T cells, B-cell-depleted T cells, or PBMCs. Deeply sampled blood TCRbeta repertoires from subjects exposed to, actively infected with, or recovered from COVID-19 were included in the dataset. A freely available public database, intended as a resource for researchers studying the immune response to SARS-CoV-2, is where the repertoires were released. Samples came from the ongoing ImmuneRACE study (first 160 participants) plus 1,254 subjects from 6 global collaborators. Nearly every sample came with metadata listing a de-identified subject ID, COVID-19 status, age in years and sex. Where available, HLA class I and class II types were taken from metadata supplied by the sample provider and were not determined by assay-based typing. Results the study describes overall, beyond this receptor: The quantity of clinical and demographic metadata differed by source and by participant and was supplied without curation.

Relative to germline, V is 0 bases shorter and J is 6 bases shorter, with 6 bases between their ends. The CDR3 starts with the cysteine, ends with the phenylalanine, and has 14 residues. The read is trimmed to its CDR3 DNA, 42 bases read in frame from base 1. The germline V gene (reference sequence) provides CDR1 LGHDT and CDR2 YNNKEL. TCRbeta CDR3 regions were amplified from genomic DNA by means of the immunoSEQ Assay, a bias-controlled multiplex PCR. The source study handled its data this way. Within the assay, amplification of reference gene primers was used to estimate how many nucleated cells each sample contained. Sequence reads were collapsed and filtered to measure the absolute abundance of every unique TCRbeta CDR3 rearrangement. For each sample, productive Simpson clonality was calculated as the square root of Simpson's diversity index over productive rearrangements. What TCRdb holds here is the immuneACCESS table cut down to in-frame rearrangements. Part of the clones is not present; checked against another copy, under half of the missing clones reflect an unresolved V gene, and the others are unexplained. From that table come the V and J calls and clone size; the DNA was used to work out D and trimming. The sample table records approximately 130,000 clones; about 83% of these occur just once. The top ten clonotypes cover around 9.8% of the sample.

On this clone: No antigen is known for it. Per-nucleotide qualities are absent, and no much larger clonotype sits a single base away.

Whole blood was collected in K2EDTA tubes by collaborating institutions according to the institutions' own protocols. For TCRbeta analysis, collaborator samples were shipped as frozen whole blood, as isolated PBMCs, or as DNA extracted from either sample type. The chain couples TRBV3-1 (or the pseudogene TRBV3-2) to TRBJ1-6; TRBD1 is a weak D gene call, 6 bases matching. This sequence was found in a middle-aged man with active or convalescent COVID-19. What was sequenced was peripheral blood. The DNA sequence is as follows: TGTGCCAGCAGCCAAGACAGGGGTAATTCACCCCTCCACTTT. Translated, this is CASSQDRGNSPLHF.